This T cell receptor beta chain came from a study of blood T cells in healthy people across ages. This clonotype showed up many times. The CDR3 loop spans 13 amino acids. Germline lookup yields CDR1 SQVTM and CDR2 ANQGSEA. With 7 bases clipped from V and 5 bases from J, the junction kept 8 bases outside the gene matches. Together with a sample-barcoded 5' primer, a J-beta primer mix was included in a second PCR lasting roughly 6 to 12 cycles. TCRdb called the 5' RACE reads again in MiXCR, with one record for every CDR3 protein. The sample contains under 800,000 distinct CDR3 sequences, about 21% of which appear only once.

This chain joins TRBV29-1 and TRBJ2-5; 9 bases fit TRBD1. Sequencing used blood. The sequence was collected from a man aged 65-85 years in good health. Here the CDR3 reads CSADDRGSETQYF. The CDR3 DNA reads as TGCAGCGCCGATGACAGGGGGTCGGAGACCCAGTACTTC.